Listed here is a single T cell receptor (beta chain). The target antigen is unknown. Deletions cut 2 bases from V and 1 base from J, with 12 bases between. The CDR3 totals 15 residues. The germline V gene has CDR1 SGHRS and CDR2 YFSETQ. The entry originates in a study of T cell responses to AZD1222 COVID-19 vaccine. General study findings and limits: Spike-spanning, vaccine-associated CD4 TCRs were dominant at 160-218 and 743-854. After two AZD1222 doses, spike-specific TCR breadth and depth rose versus day 0. Baseline seropositivity occurred in only a handful of AZD1222 recipients.

Measured with immunoSEQ multiplex PCR; TCRdb has only the in-frame clones, and not every one. The sample holds 120,000 or so clones, over 85% seen once. This sample comprised peripheral blood, obtained 28 days after the second AZD1222 dose. The chain uses TRBV5-1 and TRBJ1-1; D is possibly TRBD1 (6 bases). This TCR derives from an adult who received the AZD1222 COVID-19 vaccine. CDR3 DNA: TGCGCCAGCAGCTTAATGCCAGGGGCGAACACTGAAGCTTTCTTT. The encoded protein is CASSLMPGANTEAFF.